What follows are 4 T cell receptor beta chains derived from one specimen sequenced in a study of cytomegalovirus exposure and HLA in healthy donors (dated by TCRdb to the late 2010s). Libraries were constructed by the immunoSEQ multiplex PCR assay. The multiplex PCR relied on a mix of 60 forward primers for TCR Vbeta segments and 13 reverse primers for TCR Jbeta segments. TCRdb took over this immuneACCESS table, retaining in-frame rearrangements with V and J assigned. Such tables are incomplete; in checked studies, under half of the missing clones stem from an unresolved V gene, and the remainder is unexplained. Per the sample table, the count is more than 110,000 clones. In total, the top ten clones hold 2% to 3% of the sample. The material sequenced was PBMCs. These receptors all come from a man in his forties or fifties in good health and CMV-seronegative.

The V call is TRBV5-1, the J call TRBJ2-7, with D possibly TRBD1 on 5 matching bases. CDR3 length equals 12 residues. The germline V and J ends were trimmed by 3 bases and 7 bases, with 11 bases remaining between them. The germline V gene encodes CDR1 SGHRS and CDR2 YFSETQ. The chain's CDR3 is CASSWSRGEQYF. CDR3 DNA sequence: TGCGCCAGCAGCTGGTCAAGGGGTGAGCAGTACTTC.

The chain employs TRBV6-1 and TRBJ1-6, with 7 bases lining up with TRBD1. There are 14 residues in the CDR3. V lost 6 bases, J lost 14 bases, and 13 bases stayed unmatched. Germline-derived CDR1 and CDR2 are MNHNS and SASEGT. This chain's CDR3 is CASREYRGPYSLHF. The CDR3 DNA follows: TGTGCCAGCAGAGAGTACAGGGGCCCCTATTCCCTCCACTTT.

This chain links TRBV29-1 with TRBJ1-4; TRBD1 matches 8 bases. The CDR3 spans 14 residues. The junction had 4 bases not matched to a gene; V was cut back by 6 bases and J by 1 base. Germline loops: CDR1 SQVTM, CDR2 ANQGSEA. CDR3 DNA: TGCAGCGTGTTTACAGGGGGAACTAATGAAAAACTGTTTTTT. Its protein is CSVFTGGTNEKLFF.

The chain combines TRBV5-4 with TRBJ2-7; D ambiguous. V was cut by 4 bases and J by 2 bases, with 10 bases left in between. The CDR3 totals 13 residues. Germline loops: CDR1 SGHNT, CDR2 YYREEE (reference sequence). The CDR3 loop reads CASSAGGPYEQYF. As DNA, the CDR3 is TGTGCCAGCAGCGCCGGTGGGCCCTACGAGCAGTACTTC.